The sequence of this TCR beta chain was determined in a study of blood T cell repertoires in COVID-19. Study-wide background: COVID-19 samples collected from the United States, Italy and Spain covered acute and convalescent phases. The cDNA or gDNA used as material had been derived from T cells, B-cell-depleted T cells, or PBMCs.

As handled by the study authors: Reference gene primer amplification gave estimated nucleated cell counts. Profiling relied on immunoSEQ multiplex PCR, and the TCRdb table lists in-frame clones only, not all of them. The V and J calls and the clone size are those of that table, but D and trimming were determined from the DNA. Here the sample spans fewer than 35,000 clones, 90% being singletons. Material: peripheral blood. The source is a man aged 55 to 70 with active COVID-19.

Here the CDR3 reads CATSAAGILTGELFF. CDR3 bases: TGTGCCACCAGTGCCGCAGGGATCCTGACCGGGGAGCTGTTTTTT. The chain combines TRBV24-1 with TRBJ2-2; a possible D gene is TRBD1 (5 bases). In germline, CDR1 is KGHDR, CDR2 SFDVKD. The CDR3 has 15 amino acids. Trimming removed 5 bases from V and 5 bases from J, with 14 bases in between.